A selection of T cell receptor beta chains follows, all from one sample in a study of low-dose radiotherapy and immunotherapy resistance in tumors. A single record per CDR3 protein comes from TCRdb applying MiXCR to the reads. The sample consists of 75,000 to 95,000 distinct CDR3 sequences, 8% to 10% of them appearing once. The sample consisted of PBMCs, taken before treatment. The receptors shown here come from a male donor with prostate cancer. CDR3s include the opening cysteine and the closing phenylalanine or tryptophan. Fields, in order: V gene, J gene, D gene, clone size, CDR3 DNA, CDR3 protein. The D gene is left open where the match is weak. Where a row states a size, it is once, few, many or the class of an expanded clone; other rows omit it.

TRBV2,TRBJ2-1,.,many,TGTGCCATTAACAATGAGCAGTTCTTC,CAINNEQFF
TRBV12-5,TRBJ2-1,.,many,TGTGCTAGTGGCCAGCAAGGAACAGTCCGAGGTGGTGAGCAGTTCTTC,CASGQQGTVRGGEQFF
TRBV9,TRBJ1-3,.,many,TGTGCCAGCAGCGCCACGGGGGGCTTCTCTGGAAACACCATATATTTT,CASSATGGFSGNTIYF
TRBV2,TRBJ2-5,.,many,TGTGCCAGCAGGGCTGACCGTGGCGGGGAAGAGACCCAGTACTTC,CASRADRGGEETQYF
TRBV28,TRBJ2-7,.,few,TGTGCCAGCGGACCCTACGAGCAGTACTTC,CASGPYEQYF
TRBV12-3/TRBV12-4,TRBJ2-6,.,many,TGTGCCAGCAGTTCCTCTGGGGCCAACGTCCTGACTTTC,CASSSSGANVLTF
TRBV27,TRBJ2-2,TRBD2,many,TGTGCCAGCAGTTTCGGACTAGCGGCGTCCGGGGAGCTGTTTTTT,CASSFGLAASGELFF
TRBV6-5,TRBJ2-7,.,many,TGTGCCAGCAGTTACTCGATCGGGGTTGACGAGCAGTACTTC,CASSYSIGVDEQYF
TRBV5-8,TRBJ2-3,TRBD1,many,TGTGCCAGCAGCTCCCTCAACAGGGGGCAAGGGGATACGCAGTATTTT,CASSSLNRGQGDTQYF
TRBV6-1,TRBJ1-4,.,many,TGTGCCAGCAGTGACAGGGAAGATGAAAAACTGTTTTTT,CASSDREDEKLFF
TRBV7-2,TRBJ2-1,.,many,TGTGCCAGCAGCCCGAGGGGGGGACATTCGGGCCATGAGCAGTTCTTC,CASSPRGGHSGHEQFF
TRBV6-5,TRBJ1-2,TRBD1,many,TGTGCCAGCAGATCCGGACAGGCGAAATCATATGGCTACACCTTC,CASRSGQAKSYGYTF
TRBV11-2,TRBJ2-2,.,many,TGTGCCAGCAGCTTAGGAGGGTCGAACACCGGGGAGCTGTTTTTT,CASSLGGSNTGELFF
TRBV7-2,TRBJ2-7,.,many,TGTGCCAGCAGCCCGACAGGTTATGGTTACGAGCAGTACTTC,CASSPTGYGYEQYF
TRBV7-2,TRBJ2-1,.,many,TGTGCCAGCAGCTTAGCGAGGGCCGTATCCTACAATGAGCAGTTCTTC,CASSLARAVSYNEQFF
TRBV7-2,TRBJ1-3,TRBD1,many,TGTGCCAGCAGCTTAACGACAGGGGGAGGAAACACCATATATTTT,CASSLTTGGGNTIYF
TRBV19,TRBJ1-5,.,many,TGTGCCAGTAGTATTCCACAGGGCAATCAGCCCCAGCATTTT,CASSIPQGNQPQHF
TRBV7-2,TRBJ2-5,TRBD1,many,TGTGCCAGCAGCGGGACAGTTGGGCTACAAGAGACCCAGTACTTC,CASSGTVGLQETQYF
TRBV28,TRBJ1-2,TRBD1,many,TGTGCCAGTCGATGGGACAGGGGCCTTTCGGATGGCTACACCTTC,CASRWDRGLSDGYTF
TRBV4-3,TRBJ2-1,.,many,TGCGCCAGCAGCCAAGAGGGGTACAATGAGCAGTTCTTC,CASSQEGYNEQFF
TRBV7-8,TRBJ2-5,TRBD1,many,TGTGCCAGCAGCTGGCCCCCGGGACAGGGTAACCAAGAGACCCAGTACTTC,CASSWPPGQGNQETQYF
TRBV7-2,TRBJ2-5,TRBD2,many,TGTGCCAGCAGCTTAGGGGGACTAGCGGGAGCGGAGACCCAGTACTTC,CASSLGGLAGAETQYF
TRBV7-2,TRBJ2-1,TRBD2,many,TGTGCCAGCAGCTCACTAGCGGGAGGGCATTATGAGCAGTTCTTC,CASSSLAGGHYEQFF
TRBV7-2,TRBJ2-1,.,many,TGTGCCAGCGGGGTGGCGAGCTCCTACAATGAGCAGTTCTTC,CASGVASSYNEQFF
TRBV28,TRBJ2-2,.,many,TGTGCCAGCACCTTAGGGGGGGTCACCGGGGAGCTGTTTTTT,CASTLGGVTGELFF
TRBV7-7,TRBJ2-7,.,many,TGTGCCAGCAGCTTGAAGGGTTCGAGCGAGCAGTACTTC,CASSLKGSSEQYF
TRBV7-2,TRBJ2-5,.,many,TGTGCCAGCAGACCGGGACTCCAAGAGACCCAGTACTTC,CASRPGLQETQYF
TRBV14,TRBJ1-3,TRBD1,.,TGTGCCAGCAGCCAAGAGGTACAGGGGGAGACGGCCTCTGGAAACACCGTATATTTT,CASSQEVQGETASGNTVYF
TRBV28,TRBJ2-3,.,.,TGTGCCAGCAGTTTTGAACAGGGCAGCACAGATACGCAGTATTTT,CASSFEQGSTDTQYF
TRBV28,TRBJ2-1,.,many,TGTGCCAGCATTCCTGCTCTCAGCTCCTACAATGAGCAGTTCTTC,CASIPALSSYNEQFF
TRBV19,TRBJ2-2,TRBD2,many,TGTGCCACTTTCGGACTAGCGGGAGGGCCCACCGGGGAGCTGTTTTTT,CATFGLAGGPTGELFF
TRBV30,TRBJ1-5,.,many,TGTGCCTATTCTACGGGGGCGGCCCTTGATCAGCCCCAGCATTTT,CAYSTGAALDQPQHF
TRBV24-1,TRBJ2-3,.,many,TGTGCCACCAGGGGACTGGGGGATACGCAGTATTTT,CATRGLGDTQYF